Below are 30 T cell receptor beta chains sequenced from a single sample in a study of OX40 agonist ivuxolimab in advanced cancers. Preparation of the library involved the immunoSEQ multiplex PCR assay. TCRdb took this table from immuneACCESS and kept in-frame rearrangements with V and J called. Such tables lack part of the clones; where checked against another copy, unresolved V genes explain under half of the gap, and the rest is unexplained. Here the sample has some 81,000 clones; around 88% occur a single time. Roughly 0.76% of the sample is in the top ten clones. This sample comprised CD4+ or CD8+ T cells sorted from blood, obtained in a trial of the OX40 agonist ivuxolimab. Every receptor here comes from an adult with an advanced solid tumor such as melanoma, head and neck, liver or kidney cancer.

A few counts support this clone. V is TRBV30 and J is TRBJ1-1; D might be TRBD1 (5 bases). The CDR3 extends over 15 amino acids. V lost 1 base and J lost 1, with 13 bases in between. The V gene's germline CDR1 is GTSNPN and CDR2 SVGIG (reference sequence). CDR3 DNA sequence: TGTGCCTGGAGTGGGGGGATGACACAGAACACTGAAGCTTTCTTT. Translated: CAWSGGMTQNTEAFF.

The chain combines TRBV5-1 with TRBJ2-1; TRBD2 agrees at 14 bases. Losses at the gene ends were 0 bases for V and 7 bases for J; bases not matched to a gene: 3. The CDR3 spans 16 residues. The V gene's germline CDR1 is SGHRS and CDR2 YFSETQ. The CDR3 DNA reads TGCGCCAGCAGCTTGGAAGGGACTAGCGGGAGAAATGAGCAGTTCTTC. Protein: CASSLEGTSGRNEQFF.

The rearrangement links TRBV5-1 to TRBJ1-3, with D perhaps matching TRBD1 (5 bases). CDR1 SGHRS and CDR2 YFSETQ come from the germline V gene. The ends were cut back, 0 bases at V and 0 bases at J, with 13 bases in the middle. The CDR3 contains 17 residues. CDR3 protein: CASSLGMRGSSGNTIYF. The DNA for the CDR3 is TGCGCCAGCAGCTTGGGCATGCGGGGGAGCTCTGGAAACACCATATATTTT.

The V call is TRBV4-2, the J call TRBJ2-7; no firm D call. The CDR3 contains 13 residues. Trimming removed 4 bases at V and 4 bases at J, with 11 bases between. Germline assignment: CDR1 LGHNA and CDR2 YNFKEQ. The CDR3 DNA reads as TGTGCCAGCAGCCGCGGATCGACTTACGAGCAGTACTTC. Amino acid sequence: CASSRGSTYEQYF.

The rearrangement links TRBV30 to TRBJ1-2; D is ambiguous. Trimming took 2 bases from V and 0 from J, leaving 1 base between them. The CDR3 is 11 amino acids. Germline V gene sequence: CDR1 GTSNPN, CDR2 SVGIG (reference sequence). The DNA of the CDR3 is TGTGCCTGGAGTACTAACTATGGCTACACCTTC. This codes for CAWSTNYGYTF.

The chain carries TRBV7-2 and TRBJ2-5, with a possible D match to TRBD2 (6 bases). This CDR3 region has 14 residues. Germline V gene sequence: CDR1 SGHTA, CDR2 FQGNSA. Trimming took 5 bases from V and 3 from J, leaving 13 bases between them. In DNA form, the CDR3 reads TGTGCCAGCAGCGCCGGGACTCACGAAGAGACCCAGTACTTC. Its protein is CASSAGTHEETQYF.

This clone was detected only a few times. The chain links TRBV18 to TRBJ1-1; D remains ambiguous. Trimming stripped 4 bases from V and 7 bases from J, with 16 bases between. Germline V lookup: CDR1 KGHSH, CDR2 LQKENI. This CDR3 has 14 amino acids. CDR3 protein: CASSLREEDYEAFF. CDR3 nucleotide sequence: TGTGCCAGCTCACTCCGTGAGGAGGATTATGAAGCTTTCTTT. The variable domain in full, with the rest retrieved from reference TRBV18 and TRBJ1-1, is NAGVMQNPRHLVRRRGQEARLRCSPMKGHSHVYWYRQLPEEGLKFMVYLQKENIIDESGMPKERFSAEFPKEGPSILRIQQVVRGDSAAYFCASSLREEDYEAFFGQGTRLTVV.

This clone was detected a few times. The junction and the germline gene differ at one end; a read error may be behind it. This sequence joins TRBV2 and TRBJ2-7; 8 nucleotides agree with TRBD1. There are 11 residues in the CDR3. Germline V gene data show CDR1 as SNHLY and CDR2 as FYNNEI. CDR3 sequence: CASSVGTGGGF. In DNA form, the CDR3 reads TGTGCCAGCAGTGTCGGGACAGGTGGTGGGTTC. The whole variable domain, filled in from reference TRBV2 and TRBJ2-7, reads EPEVTQTPSHQVTQMGQEVILRCVPISNHLYFYWYRQILGQKVEFLVSFYNNEISEKSEIFDDQFSVERPDGSNFTLKIRSTKLEDSAMYFCASSVGTGGGFGPGTRLTVT.

This rearrangement joins TRBV25-1 to TRBJ2-3; the D is unclear. This CDR3 has 14 amino acids. The V gene lost 4 bases and the J gene lost 2 bases, with 10 bases spanning the gap. CDR1 and CDR2 from the germline V gene are MGHDK and SYGVNS. CDR3 in DNA: TGTGCCAGCAGTGGGGTAGGTCACACAGATACGCAGTATTTT. This codes for CASSGVGHTDTQYF.

The chain is built from TRBV5-1 and TRBJ2-3, with D perhaps TRBD2 (5 bases). Trimming left V 0 bases short and J 2 bases short, with 7 bases between. Germline values: CDR1 SGHRS, CDR2 YFSETQ. The CDR3 has 14 residues. The CDR3, as DNA: TGCGCCAGCAGCTTGGCGAGGGTCACAGATACGCAGTATTTT. It codes for CASSLARVTDTQYF. Full variable domain (outside the CDR3, taken from reference TRBV5-1 and TRBJ2-3): KAGVTQTPRYLIKTRGQQVTLSCSPISGHRSVSWYQQTPGQGLQFLFEYFSETQRNKGNFPGRFSGRQFSNSRSEMNVSTLELGDSALYLCASSLARVTDTQYFGPGTRLTVL.

The V gene is TRBV21-1, the J gene TRBJ1-1; TRBD1 is the table's D call and was not checked against the DNA. TRBV21-1 is a recognized pseudogene. The CDR3 totals 20 residues. CDR3 DNA sequence: TGTGCCAGCAGCAAGCGGTCGGTAGTCCGGGACAGGACTAAGGACACTGAAGCTTTCTTT. Translation gives CASSKRSVVRDRTKDTEAFF.

CDR3 DNA sequence: TGTGCCAGCAGGCTGACAGGGGACGAGACCCAGTACTTC. Translating it yields CASRLTGDETQYF. The rearrangement joins TRBV5-4 to TRBJ2-5, with 8 bases that match TRBD1. Germline assignment: CDR1 SGHNT and CDR2 YYREEE (reference sequence). V dropped 5 bases and J dropped 5; count of bases not matched to a gene: 5. The CDR3 loop spans 13 amino acids.

The genes are TRBV29-1 and TRBJ2-3, with 14 bases identical to TRBD2. The V gene end was trimmed by 2 bases and the J gene end by 8 bases; junction bases not matched to a gene: 6. Germline-derived CDR1 and CDR2 are SQVTM and ANQGSEA. The CDR3 totals 15 residues. CDR3 loop: CSVEPRLAGGGTQYF. The DNA for the CDR3 is TGCAGCGTTGAACCTAGACTAGCGGGAGGGGGTACGCAGTATTTT.

The rearrangement links TRBV19 to TRBJ1-1; D uncertain. CDR3 length equals 11 residues. Deletions cut 3 bases from V and 4 bases from J, with 3 bases between. Germline V gives CDR1 LNHDA, CDR2 SQIVND (reference sequence). CDR3 residues: CASSMTTEAFF. The CDR3 nucleotides read TGTGCCAGTAGTATGACCACTGAAGCTTTCTTT. Full variable domain (rest looked up from reference TRBV19 and TRBJ1-1): DGGITQSPKYLFRKEGQNVTLSCEQNLNHDAMYWYRQDPGQGLRLIYYSQIVNDFQKGDIAEGYSVSREKKESFPLTVTSAQKNPTAFYLCASSMTTEAFFGQGTRLTVV.

The chain employs TRBV5-1 and TRBJ2-1; 14 nucleotides align to TRBD2. Germline CDR1 is SGHRS and CDR2 is YFSETQ. This CDR3 region has 17 residues. Trimming took 4 bases from V and 7 from J; bases not matched to a gene: 10. CDR3 sequence reads: CASSPTSGRAKLNEQFF. CDR3 in DNA: TGCGCCAGCAGCCCGACTAGCGGGAGGGCCAAGTTGAATGAGCAGTTCTTC.

This clone appeared a few times. V is TRBV6-1 and J is TRBJ1-1; D is uncertain. V lost 6 bases, J lost 5 bases, and 13 bases lay in between. There are 13 residues in the CDR3. CDR1 and CDR2 (germline): MNHNS, SASEGT. In DNA, the CDR3 is TGTGCCAGCAGAGCTACTCTTTCGACTGAAGCTTTCTTT. Translation gives CASRATLSTEAFF.

This clone was picked up one time. This rearrangement joins TRBV4-1 to TRBJ1-4; D may be TRBD1 (6 bases). Germline CDR1 reads MGHRA; CDR2 reads YSYEKL. The CDR3 loop spans 15 amino acids. V lost 1 base and J 10 bases, leaving 16 bases between the germline ends. CDR3 nucleotide sequence: TGCGCCAGCAGCCAAGGGGACACCCTCACCCTAAAACTGTTTTTT. Protein sequence: CASSQGDTLTLKLFF.

In this sample, this clone is medium-sized. The V call is TRBV2, the J call TRBJ1-3; no clear D. Trimming took 4 bases from V and 10 from J, leaving 14 bases between them. This CDR3 has 13 amino acids. Germline lookup yields CDR1 SNHLY and CDR2 FYNNEI. CDR3 in DNA: TGTGCCAGCAGTGGAGACGGTGAAATTACCATATATTTT. Protein sequence: CASSGDGEITIYF.

The V call is TRBV18, the J call TRBJ2-2; either TRBD1 or TRBD2 may supply D (5 bases each). CDR1 is KGHSH, CDR2 LQKENI, per germline. Trimming cost V 3 bases and J 5 bases, with 10 bases left between them. The CDR3 has 14 amino acids. The CDR3: CASSPSRETGELFF. The CDR3 DNA reads TGTGCCAGCTCACCCTCCAGGGAGACCGGGGAGCTGTTTTTT. The complete variable domain, with remaining parts taken from reference TRBV18 and TRBJ2-2, reads NAGVMQNPRHLVRRRGQEARLRCSPMKGHSHVYWYRQLPEEGLKFMVYLQKENIIDESGMPKERFSAEFPKEGPSILRIQQVVRGDSAAYFCASSPSRETGELFFGEGSRLTVL.

The chain couples TRBV28 to TRBJ2-7; unclear D gene. V lost 6 bases, J lost 4 bases, and 10 bases lay in between. The germline CDR1 and CDR2 sequences are MDHEN and SYDVKM. The length of the CDR3 is 12 residues. The CDR3 loop is CASRPTGYEQYF. The CDR3 nucleotides read TGTGCCAGCAGACCTACGGGTTACGAGCAGTACTTC.

Only one count was recorded for this clone. V gene TRBV18 combines with J gene TRBJ2-7; D is unclear. The germline CDR1 and CDR2 sequences are KGHSH and LQKENI. Trimming cost V 3 bases and J 5 bases, with 11 bases left between them. The CDR3 loop spans 13 amino acids. The CDR3 nucleotides are TGTGCCAGCTCACCTTCTGAAAGCAACGAGCAGTACTTC. Protein product: CASSPSESNEQYF.

This clone is a singleton in its sample. J is TRBJ2-1 and V is TRBV5-8; D not resolved. Germline CDR1 and CDR2: SGHTS and YDEGEE. The CDR3 length is 17 residues. V lost 0 bases to trimming and J lost 4 bases, with 17 bases between them. The CDR3 nucleotides are TGTGCCAGCAGCTTGGCCTCAAGTTCTGTGCCGTACAATGAGCAGTTCTTC. Translating gives CASSLASSSVPYNEQFF.

V and J are TRBV15 and TRBJ1-2; maybe TRBD1 (5 bases). V lost 3 bases to trimming and J lost 7 bases, with 15 bases between them. The CDR3 totals 14 residues. Per germline, CDR1 LNHNV and CDR2 YYDKDF (reference sequence). CDR3 sequence reads: CATSRGGEASGYTF. CDR3 in DNA: TGTGCCACCAGCAGGGGGGGGGAGGCTTCTGGCTACACCTTC.

The chain couples TRBV28 to TRBJ1-5; TRBD1 matches at 9 bases. V gave up 5 bases and J gave up 6 bases; unmatched junction bases: 11. This CDR3 region has 16 residues. CDR1 MDHEN and CDR2 SYDVKM come from the germline V gene. The CDR3 bases are TGTGCCAGCAGTACACCGGGACAGGGTTTAGGTCAGCCCCAGCATTTT. Translated: CASSTPGQGLGQPQHF. The variable domain in full, completed from reference TRBV28 and TRBJ1-5, reads DVKVTQSSRYLVKRTGEKVFLECVQDMDHENMFWYRQDPGLGLRLIYFSYDVKMKEKGDIPEGYSVSREKKERFSLILESASTNQTSMYLCASSTPGQGLGQPQHFGDGTRLSIL.

The chain couples TRBV7-2 to TRBJ2-7, with 9 bases that match TRBD1. The germline CDR1 and CDR2 sequences are SGHTA and FQGNSA. The CDR3 runs 13 residues. V gave up 4 bases and J gave up 7 bases; unmatched junction bases: 5. CDR3 amino acids: CASSSGTGWEQYF. The CDR3 DNA reads TGTGCCAGCAGCTCCGGGACAGGGTGGGAGCAGTACTTC.

V and J are TRBV19 and TRBJ2-2, with 8 bases lining up with TRBD2. Germline V CDR1 and CDR2: LNHDA, SQIVND (reference sequence). Trimming at V came to 6 bases and at J to 0 bases, leaving 9 bases not matched to a gene. This CDR3 spans 17 amino acids. CDR3 coding DNA: TGTGCCAGTAGACGGGTAGCGGGGACCTCGAACACCGGGGAGCTGTTTTTT. The encoded protein is CASRRVAGTSNTGELFF. The full variable domain, rest sourced from reference TRBV19 and TRBJ2-2, is DGGITQSPKYLFRKEGQNVTLSCEQNLNHDAMYWYRQDPGQGLRLIYYSQIVNDFQKGDIAEGYSVSREKKESFPLTVTSAQKNPTAFYLCASRRVAGTSNTGELFFGEGSRLTVL.

The chain couples TRBV11-1 to TRBJ2-7; the D gene is possibly TRBD2 (7 bases). CDR1 SGHAT and CDR2 FQDESV come from the germline V gene (reference sequence). V lost 5 bases and J lost 5, with 10 bases in between. The CDR3 spans 12 residues. CDR3 sequence (DNA): TGTGCCAGCAGCGGAGGGGGGGACGAGCAGTACTTC. Residues: CASSGGGDEQYF.

The chain links TRBV30 to TRBJ1-2; weak D call: TRBD1 (6 bases). The V end lost 5 bases, the J end lost 0 bases, and 10 bases lay between the germline ends. Germline CDR1 is GTSNPN and CDR2 is SVGIG (reference sequence). The CDR3 consists of 13 residues. The CDR3 loop reads CAWGRGANYGYTF. DNA of the CDR3: TGTGCCTGGGGTAGGGGGGCTAACTATGGCTACACCTTC.

This clone occurred once. V gene TRBV7-2 combines with J gene TRBJ2-1; the D gene is possibly TRBD1 (6 bases). Trimming pared 4 bases from V and 10 bases from J, leaving 14 bases between. The germline CDR1 and CDR2 sequences are SGHTA and FQGNSA. CDR3 length: 13 residues. The CDR3 region is CASSSLQGSEQFF. CDR3 bases: TGTGCCAGCAGCTCGCTACAGGGAAGCGAGCAGTTCTTC.

This sequence joins TRBV5-1 and TRBJ2-5; D gene unclear. V lost 0 bases, J lost 5 bases, and 11 bases lay in between. Germline CDR1 and CDR2: SGHRS and YFSETQ. The CDR3 consists of 14 residues. The CDR3 region is CASSLEAYGETQYF. The DNA of the CDR3 is TGCGCCAGCAGCTTGGAGGCATACGGGGAGACCCAGTACTTC.